Included here is one T cell receptor beta chain sequence, with context. Its antigen is currently unknown. This entry is derived from a study of spatial heterogeneity in lung cancer. Study information: In raw reads, more than nine appearances on average were recorded for each unique TCR and UMI combination.

TCRdb fed the 5' RACE reads into MiXCR, producing one record per CDR3 protein. The repertoire includes about 10,000 distinct CDR3 sequences, approximately 54% of them detected once, and 28% sits in the top ten. The junction had 7 bases not matched to a gene; V was cut back by 8 bases and J by 7 bases. CDR3 length equals 12 residues. CDR1 is MDHEN and CDR2 is SYDVKM in the germline V gene. Regarding the study as a whole: One measure, the expanded intratumoral alpha and beta TCR count, tracked tumor mutation counts. Ubiquitous nonsynonymous mutations were tracked by counts of ubiquitous expanded TCRs, and regional ones by counts of regional expanded TCRs.

Time point meaning: sample taken at primary tumor resection. The donors were 72 patients with non-small cell lung cancer that was early-stage and untreated. The sequenced material consisted of unsorted whole RNA from tumor, nontumor lung or frozen PBMC. J is TRBJ1-1 and V is TRBV28; TRBD1 matches at 7 bases. The clonotype comes from a female donor with early-stage non-small cell lung cancer. Sample: lung tumor tissue, taken at surgery. For the CDR3, the DNA is TGTGCCAGCGGGACAGATTTGCTTGAAGCTTTCTTT. This encodes CASGTDLLEAFF.